Each of the 6 T cell receptor beta chains below was sequenced from the same sample in a study of blood T cell repertoires in COVID-19. Sequencing was performed with immunoSEQ multiplex PCR; in TCRdb, only in-frame clones are kept and a portion is missing. The repertoire has some 250,000 clones, more than 75% of them found once; the top ten carry 0.99%. Sequencing was performed on peripheral blood. Every receptor here comes from a woman aged 40 to 49 who had recovered from COVID-19.

The chain carries TRBV9 and TRBJ2-2; a weak D match, TRBD2 (5 bases). V was shortened by 0 bases and J by 5 bases, with 17 bases between the two germline ends. CDR1 SGDLS and CDR2 YYNGEE come from the germline V gene. The CDR3 sequence is 17 residues long. Here the CDR3 reads CASSVAGSWVGTGELFF. The CDR3, as DNA: TGTGCCAGCAGCGTAGCGGGGAGTTGGGTTGGTACCGGGGAGCTGTTTTTT.

The rearrangement joins TRBV5-1 to TRBJ1-2, with 9 bases matching TRBD1. The V gene's germline CDR1 is SGHRS and CDR2 YFSETQ. This CDR3 is 13 amino acids long. The trim removed 4 bases at V and 7 bases at J, leaving 5 bases unmatched. For the CDR3, the DNA is TGCGCCAGCAGCCCGGGACAGGGTCTTGGCTACACCTTC. Translated, it gives CASSPGQGLGYTF.

The chain has TRBV9 and TRBJ2-7, with 10 bases identical to TRBD1. Germline CDR1 and CDR2: SGDLS and YYNGEE. V dropped 3 bases and J dropped 3; count of bases not matched to a gene: 9. The CDR3 totals 16 residues. The CDR3 bases are TGTGCCAGCAGCGCCGGCTCCGGGACAGGGGTCTACGAGCAGTACTTC. Amino acid sequence: CASSAGSGTGVYEQYF.

The rearrangement joins TRBV30 to TRBJ2-5, with 10 bases that match TRBD1. The CDR3 spans 14 residues. Trimming removed 1 base from V and 4 bases from J; junction bases left unmatched: 3. Germline assignment: CDR1 GTSNPN and CDR2 SVGIG (reference sequence). Here the CDR3 DNA reads TGTGCCTGGAGTGGACAGGGGGCCCGAGAGACCCAGTACTTC. Protein product: CAWSGQGARETQYF. The full variable domain, in which reference TRBV30 and TRBJ2-5 provide the parts outside the CDR3, is SQTIHQWPATLVQPVGSPLSLECTVEGTSNPNLYWYRQAAGRGLQLLFYSVGIGQISSEVPQNLSASRPQDRQFILSSKKLLLSDSGFYLCAWSGQGARETQYFGPGTRLLVL.

The J gene is TRBJ1-1, the V gene TRBV27; 7 nucleotides agree with TRBD1. CDR1 MNHEY and CDR2 SMNVEV come from the germline V gene (reference sequence). The CDR3 runs to 14 residues. The junction had 7 bases not matched to a gene; V was cut back by 8 bases and J by 1 base. In DNA form, the CDR3 reads TGTGCCAGCGCCAGGGGGAGTCAGAACACTGAAGCTTTCTTT. Amino acid sequence: CASARGSQNTEAFF.

This chain links TRBV30 with TRBJ2-5; 7 bases match TRBD2. This CDR3 comprises 12 residues. The junction had 1 base not matched to a gene; V was cut back by 5 bases and J by 1 base. CDR1 GTSNPN and CDR2 SVGIG come from the germline V gene (reference sequence). The CDR3 nucleotides read TGTGCCTGGGCTAGCGGCCAAGAGACCCAGTACTTC. It codes for CAWASGQETQYF.